The 29 T cell receptor beta chains reported below all come from one sample, sequenced in a study of blood T cell repertoires in COVID-19. The method was immunoSEQ multiplex PCR; TCRdb's version includes in-frame clones alone and lacks a portion of them. The sample includes around 280,000 clones, about 90% seen only once; the top ten take around 10%. The sequenced sample was peripheral blood. Every receptor here comes from a woman in her 30s with COVID-19, enrolled during active disease.

The chain employs TRBV19 and TRBJ1-1, with a possible D match to TRBD1 (5 bases). This CDR3 is 14 amino acids long. Germline-derived CDR1 and CDR2 are LNHDA and SQIVND (reference sequence). V lost 7 bases and J lost 1, with 13 bases in between. The CDR3 DNA is TGTGCCAGTACGTGGGGGGTTGGGAACACTGAAGCTTTCTTT. Translated, it gives CASTWGVGNTEAFF.

The chain is built from TRBV12-3 or TRBV12-4 and TRBJ2-5; 7 positions agree with TRBD2. V shed 5 bases, J shed 6 bases, and the junction held 6 bases outside the gene matches. This CDR3 has 13 amino acids. CDR3 amino acids: CASSSGVKKTQYF. CDR3 nucleotides: TGTGCCAGCAGTAGCGGGGTTAAAAAGACCCAGTACTTC.

The chain couples TRBV25-1 to TRBJ1-6; D may be TRBD1 (5 bases). The CDR3 loop spans 15 amino acids. Trimming left V 1 base short and J 10 bases short, with 14 bases between. Per the germline V gene, CDR1 is MGHDK and CDR2 is SYGVNS. CDR3 bases: TGTGCCAGCAGTGAATCTGGGGCAGGGCACTCACCCCTCCACTTT. Amino acids: CASSESGAGHSPLHF.

The count of this clone is one. The chain employs TRBV4-1 and TRBJ2-7, with TRBD1 as a possible D gene (5 bases). Looked up from germline, CDR1 is MGHRA and CDR2 is YSYEKL. This CDR3 has 17 amino acids. The V and J ends lost 4 bases and 5 bases respectively, with 24 bases between them. The CDR3 here is CASSRFRGSRRIDEQYF. CDR3 nucleotide sequence: TGCGCCAGCAGCCGTTTTAGGGGCTCCCGACGTATAGACGAGCAGTACTTC.

V gene TRBV5-1 combines with J gene TRBJ2-1, with 12 nucleotides matching TRBD2. This CDR3 comprises 15 residues. V dropped 3 bases and J dropped 7; count of bases not matched to a gene: 5. The germline V gene encodes CDR1 SGHRS and CDR2 YFSETQ. The CDR3 region is CASSSSSGGANEQFF. CDR3 sequence (DNA): TGCGCCAGCAGCTCATCTAGCGGGGGGGCAAATGAGCAGTTCTTC.

The chain recombines TRBV5-4 with TRBJ1-2; 8 bases fit TRBD1. V shed 3 bases and J 2 bases; nucleotides not matched to a gene: 3. Per germline, CDR1 SGHNT and CDR2 YYREEE (reference sequence). The CDR3 sequence is 14 residues long. CDR3 DNA sequence: TGTGCCAGCAGCTCCCGGACAGGGAACTATGGCTACACCTTC. Its translation is CASSSRTGNYGYTF.

The CDR3 nucleotides read TGTGCCAGCAGTTCCAGGGGGCTGCAGCCCCAGCATTTT. This gives the protein CASSSRGLQPQHF. This chain joins TRBV12-3 or TRBV12-4 and TRBJ1-5; the match to TRBD1 covers 8 bases. V lost 4 bases to trimming and J lost 7 bases; unmatched junction nucleotides: 3. The CDR3 length is 13 residues.

This clone was picked up one time. The rearrangement links TRBV5-1 to TRBJ1-2; D not certain. The CDR3 totals 12 residues. Trimming left V 1 base short and J 8 bases short, with 9 bases between. Germline-derived CDR1 and CDR2 are SGHRS and YFSETQ. CDR3 DNA sequence: TGCGCCAGCAGCTTGAGCTCTGAAGGCTACACCTTC. Translation gives CASSLSSEGYTF.

The chain has TRBV6-2 or TRBV6-3 and TRBJ2-2; D might be TRBD1 (6 bases). Germline lookup yields CDR1 MNHEY and CDR2 SVGEGT. CDR3 length: 16 residues. With 2 bases removed from V and 5 bases from J, the gap between germline ends came to 15 bases. The CDR3 sequence is CASSYLGAGKTGELFF. DNA of the CDR3: TGTGCCAGCAGTTACCTGGGGGCAGGGAAGACCGGGGAGCTGTTTTTT.

The chain has TRBV5-1 and TRBJ1-4; 11 bases agree with TRBD1. V lost 3 bases to trimming and J lost 8 bases; unmatched junction nucleotides: 6. Germline V CDR1 and CDR2: SGHRS, YFSETQ. This CDR3 contains 15 residues. The CDR3 region has the DNA TGCGCCAGCAGCTGGGGGACAGGGGGTGGAGAAAAACTGTTTTTT. Amino acid sequence: CASSWGTGGGEKLFF.

The V gene is TRBV7-9, the J gene TRBJ1-2; the D is unclear. Germline values: CDR1 SEHNR, CDR2 FQNEAQ (reference sequence). Trimming shortened V by 7 bases and J by 5 bases, and 8 bases separated the two germline ends. The CDR3 runs to 11 residues. The CDR3 DNA reads TGTGCCAGCACCCGAGGGTATGGCTACACCTTC. Protein product: CASTRGYGYTF.

V is TRBV19 and J is TRBJ2-7; the match to TRBD1 covers 9 bases. The CDR3 length is 14 residues. In germline, CDR1 is LNHDA, CDR2 SQIVND (reference sequence). The V segment lost 5 bases and the J segment 3 bases; nucleotides outside the gene matches: 5. CDR3 residues: CASSWGQGFYEQYF. The CDR3 DNA follows: TGTGCCAGTAGTTGGGGACAGGGATTCTACGAGCAGTACTTC.

This chain connects TRBV24-1 to TRBJ1-5; possibly TRBD1 for D (5 bases). The CDR3 runs to 19 residues. CDR1 and CDR2 from the germline V gene are KGHDR and SFDVKD. The V end was cut by 0 bases, the J end by 0 bases, with 17 bases between. The CDR3 DNA sequence: TGTGCCACCAGTGATTTGATTGGGCAGGGCCTCTATAGCAATCAGCCCCAGCATTTT. Translating it yields CATSDLIGQGLYSNQPQHF.

CDR3 in DNA: TGTGCCAGCAGCATAATAGCGGGGGGTGTAACAGATACGCAGTATTTT. As protein: CASSIIAGGVTDTQYF. The V gene is TRBV11-2, the J gene TRBJ2-3; 10 bases agree with TRBD2. The CDR3 covers 16 residues. V was pared by 5 bases and J by 3 bases, with 8 bases of the junction left unmatched. Germline-derived CDR1 and CDR2 are SGHAT and FQNNGV.

The chain carries TRBV18 and TRBJ2-7; D is uncertain. The germline CDR1 and CDR2 sequences are KGHSH and LQKENI. Trimming left V 2 bases short and J 2 bases short, with 4 bases between. The CDR3 is 12 amino acids. The CDR3 coding sequence is TGTGCCAGCTCACCAAGCACCTACGAGCAGTACTTC. It yields the protein CASSPSTYEQYF.

The V and J genes are TRBV2 and TRBJ2-2; D is unclear. Trimming removed 1 base at V and 1 base at J, with 7 bases between. Germline assignment: CDR1 SNHLY and CDR2 FYNNEI. CDR3 size: 15 residues. CDR3 DNA sequence: TGTGCCAGCAGTGAAGTCTACCAGAACACCGGGGAGCTGTTTTTT. Amino acid sequence: CASSEVYQNTGELFF.

The chain recombines TRBV19 with TRBJ1-3; possible D gene TRBD1, 5 bases. Germline-derived CDR1 and CDR2 are LNHDA and SQIVND (reference sequence). CDR3 length: 14 amino acids. Trimming left V 10 bases short and J 0 bases short, with 13 bases between. CDR3 sequence (DNA): TGTGCCACCCGCAGGGATTTCTCTGGAAACACCATATATTTT. Encoded protein: CATRRDFSGNTIYF.

The table lists this clone with a few counts. The V gene is TRBV15, the J gene TRBJ1-1; 7 bases fit TRBD1. The CDR3 has 12 residues. The ends lost 8 bases at V and 9 bases at J; junction bases unmatched: 9. Per germline, CDR1 LNHNV and CDR2 YYDKDF (reference sequence). CDR3 sequence reads: CATSGTVAQAFF. CDR3 DNA sequence: TGTGCCACCTCTGGGACAGTCGCCCAAGCTTTCTTT.

This sequence joins TRBV18 and TRBJ2-1; maybe TRBD1 (5 bases). In germline, CDR1 is KGHSH, CDR2 LQKENI. The CDR3 spans 15 residues. V gave up 2 bases and J gave up 9 bases, with 17 bases separating them. The CDR3 here is CASSPEKGKVSEQFF. CDR3 coding DNA: TGTGCCAGCTCACCAGAGAAGGGGAAGGTGAGTGAGCAGTTCTTC.

CDR3 in DNA: TGTGCCAGCAGCTTAGGAGGGGGCACTGAAGCTTTCTTT. Its protein product is CASSLGGGTEAFF. The V call is TRBV7-2, the J call TRBJ1-1, with a weak D call TRBD1 (6 bases). The germline V gene encodes CDR1 SGHTA and CDR2 FQGNSA. The CDR3 runs 13 residues. The V end was cut by 1 base, the J end by 4 bases, with 7 bases between.

The chain is built from TRBV9 and TRBJ2-7; the D gene is possibly TRBD2 (6 bases). This CDR3 has 14 residues. The V end lost 0 bases, the J end lost 5 bases, and 12 bases lay between the germline ends. The germline CDR1 and CDR2 sequences are SGDLS and YYNGEE. The CDR3 is CASSVGREVNEQYF. The CDR3 coding sequence is TGTGCCAGCAGCGTAGGGAGGGAGGTGAACGAGCAGTACTTC.

In its sample, this clone was seen a few times. V gene TRBV2 combines with J gene TRBJ1-2; no clear D gene. Between the trimmed V and J ends, which lost 10 bases and 7 bases, there was a span of 19 bases. There are 13 residues in the CDR3. Germline-derived CDR1 and CDR2 are SNHLY and FYNNEI. The CDR3: CATLPVESGGYTF. The CDR3 DNA reads as TGTGCCACCCTTCCAGTGGAGTCCGGTGGCTACACCTTC.

V gene TRBV19 combines with J gene TRBJ1-4; TRBD1 matches 7 bases. The germline V gene has CDR1 LNHDA and CDR2 SQIVND (reference sequence). The CDR3 has 14 residues. J gave up 7 bases and V 5 bases, and 7 bases lay outside the gene matches. The CDR3 spells CASSVQGSTEKLFF. The DNA for the CDR3 is TGTGCCAGTAGTGTACAGGGGAGTACTGAAAAACTGTTTTTT. The entire variable domain, with the rest obtained from reference TRBV19 and TRBJ1-4, is as follows: DGGITQSPKYLFRKEGQNVTLSCEQNLNHDAMYWYRQDPGQGLRLIYYSQIVNDFQKGDIAEGYSVSREKKESFPLTVTSAQKNPTAFYLCASSVQGSTEKLFFGSGTQLSVL.

This chain uses TRBV5-1 with TRBJ1-3, with TRBD1 identical over 7 bases. The CDR3 runs to 16 residues. V lost 4 bases, J lost 0 bases, and 7 bases stayed unmatched. Germline loops: CDR1 SGHRS, CDR2 YFSETQ. The CDR3 region has the DNA TGCGCCAGCAGCCCGGGGACAGTTGGCTCTGGAAACACCATATATTTT. Its translation: CASSPGTVGSGNTIYF.

This chain links TRBV27 with TRBJ1-2; D possibly corresponds to TRBD1 (6 bases). Germline V gene lookup returns CDR1 MNHEY and CDR2 SMNVEV (reference sequence). V was shortened by 5 bases and J by 5 bases, with 12 bases between the two germline ends. This CDR3 is 13 amino acids long. CDR3 in amino acids: CASSKQGPYGYTF. The CDR3, as DNA: TGTGCCAGCAGTAAACAGGGTCCGTATGGCTACACCTTC.

CDR3 amino acids: CASSLGTARGYTF. CDR3 coding DNA: TGTGCCAGCAGCTTAGGGACAGCGCGGGGCTACACCTTC. The chain has TRBV7-9 and TRBJ1-2; a weak D match, TRBD1 (6 bases). V lost 1 base and J 8 bases, leaving 11 bases between the germline ends. The V gene's germline CDR1 is SEHNR and CDR2 FQNEAQ (reference sequence). This CDR3 is 13 amino acids long.

The V call is TRBV6-5, the J call TRBJ1-1, with unresolved D. Germline CDR1 reads MNHEY; CDR2 reads SVGAGI. V was clipped by 7 bases and J by 4 bases, with 13 bases between them. This CDR3 region has 13 residues. CDR3 amino acids: CASKPRQATEAFF. The CDR3 nucleotides are TGTGCCAGCAAACCACGGCAGGCCACTGAAGCTTTCTTT.

The chain links TRBV28 to TRBJ1-4, with 9 bases aligning to TRBD1. Germline trimming cut 4 bases from V and 2 bases from J; bases unmatched to any gene: 8. This CDR3 comprises 17 residues. Per the germline V gene, CDR1 is MDHEN and CDR2 is SYDVKM. DNA of the CDR3: TGTGCCAGCAGTTCTCCGGGACAGGGCTCGACTAATGAAAAACTGTTTTTT. It is translated as CASSSPGQGSTNEKLFF. Complete variable domain (other parts from reference TRBV28 and TRBJ1-4): DVKVTQSSRYLVKRTGEKVFLECVQDMDHENMFWYRQDPGLGLRLIYFSYDVKMKEKGDIPEGYSVSREKKERFSLILESASTNQTSMYLCASSSPGQGSTNEKLFFGSGTQLSVL.

J is TRBJ2-3 and V is TRBV5-1; perhaps TRBD2 as D (6 bases). CDR1 is SGHRS and CDR2 is YFSETQ in the germline V gene. Between the trimmed V and J ends, which lost 0 bases and 8 bases, there was a span of 19 bases. The CDR3 spans 16 residues. Here the CDR3 DNA reads TGCGCCAGCAGCTTGGAGGCAGGGAGTGGGGGAGGTACGCAGTATTTT. This gives the protein CASSLEAGSGGGTQYF.